This entry features one TCR beta chain sequence. Its antigen is unidentified. The data were obtained in a study of cytomegalovirus exposure and HLA in healthy donors. As for the study in general: The same platform was used for the 120 validation repertoires and the approximately 670 first-cohort repertoires, a later analysis reported.

Donors were drawn from the approximately 120-subject validation cohort, separate from the roughly 700-subject first cohort. CDR3 length: 15 residues. From germline, CDR1 is MNHEY and CDR2 SMNVEV (reference sequence). Germline trimming cut 2 bases from V and 6 bases from J; bases unmatched to any gene: 1. Sequenced by immunoSEQ multiplex PCR; TCRdb stores in-frame clones only, minus some. The table has roughly 220,000 clones, over 70% seen once; the top ten hold over 12%. Overall study findings and caveats: Accounts indicate the classifier identified cytomegalovirus status with strong specificity and sensitivity. Specificity of a few CMV-associated chains for CMV antigens was verified in vitro.

This sequence originates from a woman in her thirties in good health and CMV-seropositive. Specimen: PBMCs. V is TRBV27 and J is TRBJ2-2; 12 bases fit TRBD2. The CDR3, as DNA: TGTGCCAGCAGTTTACTAGCGGGAGGGCCCGGGGAGCTGTTTTTT. It is translated as CASSLLAGGPGELFF.